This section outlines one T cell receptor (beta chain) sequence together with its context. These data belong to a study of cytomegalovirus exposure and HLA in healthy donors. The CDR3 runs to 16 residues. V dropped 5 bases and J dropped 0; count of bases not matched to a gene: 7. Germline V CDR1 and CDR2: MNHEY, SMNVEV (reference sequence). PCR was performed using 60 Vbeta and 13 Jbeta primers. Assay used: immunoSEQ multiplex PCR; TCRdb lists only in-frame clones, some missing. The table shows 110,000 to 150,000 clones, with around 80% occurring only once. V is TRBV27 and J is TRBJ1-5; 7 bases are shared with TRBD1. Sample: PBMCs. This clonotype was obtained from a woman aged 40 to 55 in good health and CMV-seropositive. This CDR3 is CASSPRTGYSNQPQHF. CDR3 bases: TGTGCCAGCAGTCCACGGACAGGATATAGCAATCAGCCCCAGCATTTT.